This T cell receptor beta chain was documented in a study of PD-1 blockade in classical Hodgkin lymphoma. In the study overall: The nivolumab dose that patients received was 3 mg/kg, given intravenously every 2 weeks.

This CDR3 spans 16 amino acids. CDR1 and CDR2 (germline): SGDLS, YYNGEE. There was relapse after autologous stem cell transplantation in every patient, and there was variation in brentuximab vedotin exposure. Here immunoSEQ multiplex PCR was the method, and the copy in TCRdb shows in-frame clones only, minus some. This sample has around 99,000 clones, with 80% to 90% found just once. Points on this clone: The antigen is undetermined. The junction does not match germline at one end; this may be a read error. Additional DNA sequences in this sample encode the identical CDR3.

Overall study results and limits: By C4D1, diversity of CD4+ TCRs had risen significantly, whereas that of CD8+ TCRs had not.

The sequenced sample was peripheral blood mononuclear cells (PBMCs), obtained before the second cycle of nivolumab. The sequence was obtained from a human donor with classical Hodgkin lymphoma. The genes are TRBV9 and TRBJ1-2; TRBD1 matches at 7 bases. The CDR3 nucleotides read TGTGCCAGCAGTTTAAACCACAGGGGAGGGAACTATGGCTACACCTTT. It yields the protein CASSLNHRGGNYGYTF.